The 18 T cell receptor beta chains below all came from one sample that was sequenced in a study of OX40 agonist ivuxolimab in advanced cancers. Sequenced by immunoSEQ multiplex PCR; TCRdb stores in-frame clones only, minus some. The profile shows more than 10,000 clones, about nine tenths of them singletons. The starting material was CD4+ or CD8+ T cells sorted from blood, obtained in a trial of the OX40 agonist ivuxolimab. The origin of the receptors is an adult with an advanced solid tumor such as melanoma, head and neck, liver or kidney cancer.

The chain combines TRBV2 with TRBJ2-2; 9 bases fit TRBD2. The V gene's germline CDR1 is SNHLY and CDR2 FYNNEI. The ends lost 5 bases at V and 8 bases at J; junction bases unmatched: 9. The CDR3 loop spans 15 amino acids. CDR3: CASSWGLASGGELFF. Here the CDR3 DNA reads TGTGCCAGCAGTTGGGGACTAGCCTCGGGGGGGGAGCTGTTTTTT. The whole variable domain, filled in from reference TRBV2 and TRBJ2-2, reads EPEVTQTPSHQVTQMGQEVILRCVPISNHLYFYWYRQILGQKVEFLVSFYNNEISEKSEIFDDQFSVERPDGSNFTLKIRSTKLEDSAMYFCASSWGLASGGELFFGEGSRLTVL.

The DNA of the CDR3 is TGTGCCAGCAGCTCCACTAGCGGGAGGGACACAGATACGCAGTATTTT. Encoded protein: CASSSTSGRDTDTQYF. The chain employs TRBV7-9 and TRBJ2-3; 13 nucleotides align to TRBD2. The CDR3 covers 16 residues. The V gene end was trimmed by 4 bases and the J gene end by 2 bases; junction bases not matched to a gene: 3. CDR1 is SEHNR, CDR2 FQNEAQ, per germline (reference sequence). Based on the CDR3 plus reference TRBV7-9 and TRBJ2-3, the full variable domain is DTGVSQNPRHKITKRGQNVTFRCDPISEHNRLYWYRQTLGQGPEFLTYFQNEAQLEKSRLLSDRFSAERPKGSFSTLEIQRTEQGDSAMYLCASSSTSGRDTDTQYFGPGTRLTVL.

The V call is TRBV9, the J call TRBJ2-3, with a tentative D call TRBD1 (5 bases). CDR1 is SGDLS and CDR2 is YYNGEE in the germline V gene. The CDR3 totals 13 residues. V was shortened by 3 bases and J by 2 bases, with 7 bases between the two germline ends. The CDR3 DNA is TGTGCCAGCAGCGGGGGCCACACAGATACGCAGTATTTT. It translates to CASSGGHTDTQYF.

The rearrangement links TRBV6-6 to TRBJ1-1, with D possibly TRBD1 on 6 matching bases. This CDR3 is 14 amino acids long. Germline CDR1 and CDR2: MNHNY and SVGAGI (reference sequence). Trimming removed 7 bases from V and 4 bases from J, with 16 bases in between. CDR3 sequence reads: CASMYEGVGTEAFF. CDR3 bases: TGTGCCAGCATGTATGAGGGGGTGGGCACTGAAGCTTTCTTT.

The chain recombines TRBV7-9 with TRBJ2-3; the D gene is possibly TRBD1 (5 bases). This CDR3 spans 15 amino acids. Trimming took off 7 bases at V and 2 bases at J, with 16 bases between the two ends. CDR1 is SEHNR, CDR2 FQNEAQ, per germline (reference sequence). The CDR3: CASNTRQGYTDTQYF. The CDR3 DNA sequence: TGTGCCAGCAACACACGGCAGGGATACACAGATACGCAGTATTTT.

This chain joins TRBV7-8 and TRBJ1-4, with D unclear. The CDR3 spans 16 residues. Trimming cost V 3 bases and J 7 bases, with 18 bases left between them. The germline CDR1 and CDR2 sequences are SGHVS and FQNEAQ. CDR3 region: CASSLAGPRPGEKLFF. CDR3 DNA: TGTGCCAGCAGCTTGGCGGGCCCAAGGCCTGGTGAAAAACTGTTTTTT.

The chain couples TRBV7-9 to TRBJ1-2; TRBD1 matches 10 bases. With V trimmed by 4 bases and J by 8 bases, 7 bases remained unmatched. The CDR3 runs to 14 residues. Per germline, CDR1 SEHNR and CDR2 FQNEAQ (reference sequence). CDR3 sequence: CASSSETGGKGYTF. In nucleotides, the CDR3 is TGTGCCAGCAGCTCGGAGACAGGGGGCAAGGGCTACACCTTC.

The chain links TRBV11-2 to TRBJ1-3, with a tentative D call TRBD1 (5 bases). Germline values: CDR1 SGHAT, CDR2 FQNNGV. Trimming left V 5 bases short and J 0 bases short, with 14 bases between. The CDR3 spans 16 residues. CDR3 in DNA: TGTGCCAGCAGCCCGAGACAGATCGTCTCTGGAAACACCATATATTTT. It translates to CASSPRQIVSGNTIYF.

The CDR3 loop reads CASSLSARGEDPWPYEQYF. As DNA, the CDR3 is TGTGCCAGCAGCTTATCTGCCAGGGGTGAGGACCCGTGGCCCTACGAGCAGTACTTC. V gene TRBV11-3 combines with J gene TRBJ2-7; a possible D gene is TRBD1 (6 bases). V lost 2 bases to trimming and J lost 2 bases, with 25 bases between them. Germline V lookup: CDR1 SGHNT, CDR2 YENEEA. CDR3 length equals 19 residues.

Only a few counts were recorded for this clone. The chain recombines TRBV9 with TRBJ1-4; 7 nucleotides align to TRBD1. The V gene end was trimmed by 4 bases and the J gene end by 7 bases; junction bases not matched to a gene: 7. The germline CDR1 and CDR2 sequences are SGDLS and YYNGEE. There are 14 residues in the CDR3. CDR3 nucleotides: TGTGCCAGCAGCCCTACAGGGGTGGGTGAAAAACTGTTTTTT. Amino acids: CASSPTGVGEKLFF.

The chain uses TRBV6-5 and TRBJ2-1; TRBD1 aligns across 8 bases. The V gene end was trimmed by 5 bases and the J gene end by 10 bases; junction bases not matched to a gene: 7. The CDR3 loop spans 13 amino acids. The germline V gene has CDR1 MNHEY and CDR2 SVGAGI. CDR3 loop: CASSPGGAGEQFF. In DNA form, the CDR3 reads TGTGCCAGCAGTCCAGGGGGCGCGGGGGAGCAGTTCTTC.

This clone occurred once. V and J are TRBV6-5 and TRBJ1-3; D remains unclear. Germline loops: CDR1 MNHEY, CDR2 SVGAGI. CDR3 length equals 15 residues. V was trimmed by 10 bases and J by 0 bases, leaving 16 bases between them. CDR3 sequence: CANRPDSSSGNTIYF. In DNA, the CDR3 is TGTGCCAACCGACCAGACTCAAGCTCTGGAAACACCATATATTTT.

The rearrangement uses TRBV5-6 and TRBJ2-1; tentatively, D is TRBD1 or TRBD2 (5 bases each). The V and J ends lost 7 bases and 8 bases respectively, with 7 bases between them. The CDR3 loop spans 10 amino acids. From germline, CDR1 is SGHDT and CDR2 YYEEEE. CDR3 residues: CASGGYEQFF. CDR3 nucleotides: TGTGCCAGCGGGGGTTATGAGCAGTTCTTC.

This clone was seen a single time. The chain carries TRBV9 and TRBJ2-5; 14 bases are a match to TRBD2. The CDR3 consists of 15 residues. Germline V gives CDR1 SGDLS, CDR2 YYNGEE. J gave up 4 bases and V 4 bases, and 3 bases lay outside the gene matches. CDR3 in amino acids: CASSTGLAGGETQYF. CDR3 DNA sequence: TGTGCCAGCAGCACCGGACTAGCGGGAGGAGAGACCCAGTACTTC.

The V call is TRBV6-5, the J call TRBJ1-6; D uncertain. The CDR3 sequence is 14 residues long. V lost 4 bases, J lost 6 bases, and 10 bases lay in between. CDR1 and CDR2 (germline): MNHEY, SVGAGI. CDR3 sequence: CASSLGGLNSPLHF. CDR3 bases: TGTGCCAGCAGTTTAGGAGGGCTTAATTCACCCCTCCACTTT.

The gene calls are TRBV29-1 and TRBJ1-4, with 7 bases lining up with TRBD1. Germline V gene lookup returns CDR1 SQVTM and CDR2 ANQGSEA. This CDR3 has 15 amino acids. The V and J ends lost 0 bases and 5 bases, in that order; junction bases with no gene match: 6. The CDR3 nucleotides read TGCAGCGTTGAAGAGGGAGGGGGCGAGAATGAAAAACTGTTTTTT. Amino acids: CSVEEGGGENEKLFF. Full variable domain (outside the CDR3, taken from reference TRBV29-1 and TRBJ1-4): SAVISQKPSRDICQRGTSLTIQCQVDSQVTMMFWYRQQPGQSLTLIATANQGSEATYESGFVIDKFPISRPNLTFSTLTVSNMSPEDSSIYLCSVEEGGGENEKLFFGSGTQLSVL.

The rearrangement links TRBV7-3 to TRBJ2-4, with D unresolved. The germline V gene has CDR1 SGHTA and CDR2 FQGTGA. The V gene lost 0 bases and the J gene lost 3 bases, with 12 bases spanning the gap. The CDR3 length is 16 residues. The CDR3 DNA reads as TGTGCCAGCAGCTTAACTCCCGACACGAACAAAAACATTCAGTACTTC. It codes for CASSLTPDTNKNIQYF. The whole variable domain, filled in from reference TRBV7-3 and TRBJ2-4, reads GAGVSQTPSNKVTEKGKYVELRCDPISGHTALYWYRQSLGQGPEFLIYFQGTGAADDSGLPNDRFFAVRPEGSVSTLKIQRTERGDSAVYLCASSLTPDTNKNIQYFGAGTRLSVL.

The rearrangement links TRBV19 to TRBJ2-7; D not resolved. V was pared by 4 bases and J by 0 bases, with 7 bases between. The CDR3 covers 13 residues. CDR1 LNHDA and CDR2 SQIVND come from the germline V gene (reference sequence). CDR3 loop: CASSKTDSYEQYF. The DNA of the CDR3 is TGTGCCAGTAGTAAGACGGACTCCTACGAGCAGTACTTC.